The source of this T cell receptor (beta chain) is a study of blood T cells in healthy people across ages (dated by TCRdb to between 2014 and 2016). About the full investigation: Template switching captured roughly one uniquely barcoded TCR beta cDNA molecule per two T cells in model experiments. Age-related changes in TCR beta repertoire diversity were measured in the study by deep sequencing normalized with unique cDNA molecular identifiers. The donors were divided into four age groups: young (average roughly 17 years), middle-aged (approximately 42), aged (roughly 66) and long-lived (around 80). Using the same blood draw, the study looked at two additional independent replicas of 1 million unique cDNA reads for two donors, one aged 18 to 30 and the other aged 80 or older. General findings and caveats noted by the study authors: As age increased, observed TCR beta diversity per million T cells dropped in a roughly linear way, and a significant reduction was already evident by age about 36. Estimates of total diversity from one million sequenced T cells were regarded as lower bounds and underestimates. The percentage of naive T cells measured by flow cytometry correlated strongly with observed TCR beta diversity. Because the CMV infection status of the donors was unknown, age-related changes in expanded clonotypes may potentially have been confounded. Compared with the aged group, the long-lived group had more naive CD4+ T cells, fewer expanded clones and increased TCR diversity, suggesting age selection. Conclusive comparison of naive and antigen-experienced compartments was prevented by the profiling of bulk unsorted PBMCs.

The protocol used for the library was 5' RACE. TCRdb shows the sequencer as Illumina HiSeq 2500. The second PCR ran for roughly 7 to 12 cycles and used a J-beta primer mix along with a sample-barcoded 5' primer. A template-switch 5' adaptor carrying 12 random nucleotides introduced a unique molecular identifier onto each TCR beta cDNA molecule. At least 2.5 million CDR3-containing paired-end reads were obtained from each sample. First-strand cDNA was synthesized from all RNA with the Mint cDNA synthesis kit, primed by a TRBC-specific oligonucleotide. Following uracil-DNA glycosylase treatment, all cDNA underwent a first 18-cycle PCR with the universal primers M1SS and BC2_uni_R. In the source study's methods: For normalization, 1 million high-quality reads were randomly selected from each sample, with every read carrying a distinct molecular identifier. Reads with shared molecular identifiers were discarded instead of being binned into consensus sequences. MiTCR, run with a Q25 quality threshold and the strictest error-elimination algorithm, handled CDR3 identification, clonotype clustering and error correction. A nonparametric unseen species model with Euler transformation was used to estimate lower-bound total TCR beta diversity. TCRdb handled the public reads itself, with Q25 trimming in fastp and clone calling in MiXCR, and kept productive beta chains. Rows matching on CDR3 protein sequence are summarized as one entry with the most common DNA and genes. The V and J calls were not made by the authors but by TCRdb's processing. The sample table contains 450,000 to 600,000 distinct CDR3 sequences; only one count was recorded for approximately 26% of them. Under 4.5% of the sample is held by the ten biggest clonotypes.

Systemically healthy Caucasian individuals from Russia, approximately 39 in total and aged about 6 to 100 years, were included as donors. Around 10 milliliters of peripheral blood were collected from each donor into EDTA-treated Vacutainer tubes. PBMCs were isolated by Ficoll-Paque density-gradient centrifugation, with at least 7 million obtained per sample. Total RNA, at least 5 micrograms per sample, was extracted from PBMCs with Trizol reagent. For every donor, flow cytometry on a PBMC aliquot measured the percentage of naive CD45RAhigh/CD27high T cells. This clonotype was seen ten or more times. What antigen it recognizes has not been identified. Base qualities are not provided; no much larger clone lies one nucleotide away. V loses 5 bases, J loses 5 bases, and the germline ends lie 12 bases apart. CDR1 and CDR2 (SGHVS, FQNEAQ) derive from the germline V gene. There are 13 amino acids in the CDR3, from cysteine to phenylalanine inclusive. Only the CDR3 portion is preserved as DNA: 39 bases, with reading frame beginning at the first base.

This sample was shared with a second study, whose subject was T cells of mothers and their children. As the second study states: Nine systemically healthy Caucasian individuals, comprising three mothers and their six children, were included as donors. cDNA synthesis consumed the entire amount of extracted RNA, loaded at approximately 1.5 ug RNA in each 15 ul reaction. In the second PCR, sample barcodes and 2-4 random nucleotides were introduced via the M1S primer. Each mother yielded over 8.5 million TCR beta CDR3 reads and each child 2.5 million to 3 million reads. In both related and unrelated pairs, thymic selection shapes the output of TCR recombination in a similar way, with inherited differences having only a minor effect. Normalized repertoire overlap was always found to be slightly, but never significantly, higher in related mother-child pairs than in unrelated mother-child pairs. No persistent microchimeric T cell clones were found, with a detection sensitivity of approximately 100 clones per million clonotypes. In the study, deep NGS was used to compare the TCR beta repertoires of mothers and children, and features distinguishing related mother-child pairs from unrelated individuals were sought. The mean age was about 38 +/- 4 years for the mothers and roughly 11 +/- 4 years for the children. After adapters were ligated using NEBNext reagents, the libraries underwent 100+100 nt paired-end sequencing on an Illumina HiSeq 2000. To avoid cross-contamination, the mother libraries and the child libraries were prepared a month apart and sequenced in separate runs. Each donor had between about 500,000 and 2,300,000 distinct TCR beta clonotypes identified. Naive TCR beta clonotypes were estimated from low-frequency clonotypes matched to each donor's FACS-determined naive share, without sorting.

Sequenced material: blood. The V and J segments used are TRBV7-8 and TRBJ2-5; no D gene call is confident. This TCR was recovered from a boy aged 2 to 10 in good health. The CDR3 sequence is CASSPGPRETQYF. The DNA is as follows: TGTGCCAGCAGCCCGGGTCCCAGGGAGACCCAGTACTTC.